This is a list of T cell receptor beta chains from one sample in a study of T and B cells in COVID-19 patients. TCRdb re-analysed the multiplex PCR reads in MiXCR, keeping a single row per CDR3 protein. Here the sample spans 5,500 to 6,000 distinct CDR3 sequences, roughly a quarter being singletons. Sample: blood. Every receptor here comes from a human donor with active COVID-19. The donor label of this sample is uncertain. Each CDR3 is given without its conserved first and last residue. Fields, in order: V gene, J gene, CDR3 protein.

>TRBV5-1|TRBJ2-3
ASSLVKLAGTDTQY
>TRBV5-1|TRBJ1-1
ASSLERSHGGNTEAF
>TRBV19|TRBJ2-3
ARSRLAETHTDTQY
>TRBV18|TRBJ2-7
ASSSPPPYEQY
>TRBV19|TRBJ2-7
ASSRSGTGGYEQY
>TRBV14|TRBJ2-2
ASSQDLGTGELF
>TRBV6-4|TRBJ2-3
ASSQGDTQY
>TRBV19|TRBJ2-7
ASSPRGTSFYEQY
>TRBV6-5|TRBJ1-2
ASSYSSRGADYGYT
>TRBV19|TRBJ1-1
ASRADRTRTEAF
>TRBV6-4|TRBJ2-1
ASSNGPPYEQF
>TRBV12-3/TRBV12-4|TRBJ1-5
ASRGEGSSNQPQH
>TRBV19|TRBJ2-3
ASSMVHSEITDTQY
>TRBV6-5|TRBJ1-2
ASSLRFGGGNGYT
>TRBV6-5|TRBJ2-7
ASSSGGITYEQY
>TRBV5-1|TRBJ1-1
ASSSAGGSNTEAF
>TRBV11-2|TRBJ2-7
ASKALRTGVHGEQY
>TRBV19|TRBJ1-1
ASSIRETGNTEAF